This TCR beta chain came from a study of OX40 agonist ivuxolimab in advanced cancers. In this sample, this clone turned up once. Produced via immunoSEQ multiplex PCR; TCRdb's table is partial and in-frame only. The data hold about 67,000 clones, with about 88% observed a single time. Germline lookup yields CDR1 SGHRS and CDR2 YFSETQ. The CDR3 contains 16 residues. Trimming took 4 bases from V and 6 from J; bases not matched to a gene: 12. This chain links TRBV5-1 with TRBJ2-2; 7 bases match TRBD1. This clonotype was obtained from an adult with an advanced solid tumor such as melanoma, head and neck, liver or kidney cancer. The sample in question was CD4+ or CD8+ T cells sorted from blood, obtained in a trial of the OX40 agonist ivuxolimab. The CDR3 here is CASSDPTGIGAGELFF. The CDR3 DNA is TGCGCCAGCAGCGACCCGACAGGGATAGGGGCCGGGGAGCTGTTTTTT.